Listed below are T cell receptor beta chains from one sample, sequenced in a study of identical twins. TCRdb ran MiXCR on the 5' RACE reads and lists one entry per CDR3 protein. This table has 400,000 to 600,000 distinct CDR3 sequences, 20% to 25% appearing once. The sample was also linked to a second study, of yellow fever vaccine responses in identical twins.

Sequencing was done on a sample of CD4+ T cells sorted from blood. The receptor source for this set is a woman younger than 35 in good health. Both conserved end residues are part of each CDR3. The D gene is left open where the match is weak. Part of the rows lack a size; the others show once, few, many or a class for expanded clones.

len	abundance	d_gene	v_gene	j_gene	CDR3aa	CDR3nt
11	few	-	TRBV5-1	TRBJ2-3	CASRHADTQYF	TGCGCCAGCAGACACGCAGATACGCAGTATTTT
12	-	-	TRBV6-1	TRBJ2-5	CASSEVGVTQYF	TGTGCCAGCAGTGAAGTTGGGGTGACCCAGTACTTC
13	-	-	TRBV18	TRBJ2-4	CASSPPGKNIQYF	TGTGCCAGCTCACCACCCGGCAAAAACATTCAGTACTTC
15	once	-	TRBV5-5	TRBJ2-5	CASSPSGPLQETQYF	TGTGCCAGCAGCCCCTCGGGACCGCTCCAAGAGACCCAGTACTTC
15	-	TRBD2	TRBV19	TRBJ2-3	CASSIDTGTTSPQYF	TGTGCCAGTAGTATAGATACCGGGACTACGTCTCCGCAGTATTTT
17	-	TRBD1	TRBV20-1	TRBJ1-4	CSARRTGTAATNEKLFF	TGCAGTGCTAGACGGACAGGGACGGCCGCAACTAATGAAAAACTGTTTTTT
12	few	TRBD2	TRBV6-2/TRBV6-3	TRBJ2-5	CASSKAGETQYF	TGTGCCAGCAGCAAAGCGGGGGAGACCCAGTACTTC
14	-	TRBD1	TRBV5-5	TRBJ2-5	CASANDRGQETQYF	TGTGCCAGCGCTAACGACAGGGGACAAGAGACCCAGTACTTC
15	-	TRBD1	TRBV3-1	TRBJ1-1	CASRYTGGAGTEAFF	TGTGCCAGCAGATATACAGGGGGCGCGGGGACTGAAGCTTTCTTT
17	-	TRBD2	TRBV14	TRBJ2-5	CASSHLNLGLAGETQYF	TGTGCCAGCAGCCACCTGAACTTGGGACTAGCGGGAGAGACCCAGTACTTC
15	-	-	TRBV12-3/TRBV12-4	TRBJ2-3	CASTLSRTNTDTQYF	TGTGCCAGCACCCTGTCACGGACTAACACAGATACGCAGTATTTT
14	few	-	TRBV20-1	TRBJ1-5	CSARGQAYGQPQHF	TGCAGTGCTAGAGGGCAGGCTTATGGTCAGCCCCAGCATTTT
15	-	-	TRBV2	TRBJ2-3	CASSPAGANTDTQYF	TGTGCCAGCAGCCCGGCGGGGGCTAACACAGATACGCAGTATTTT
12	few	-	TRBV5-1	TRBJ2-7	CASSLAGGEQYF	TGCGCCAGCAGCTTGGCCGGGGGCGAGCAGTACTTC
14	-	TRBD1	TRBV12-3/TRBV12-4	TRBJ2-7	CASTTSRGRGEQYF	TGTGCCAGCACGACCTCCAGGGGGCGAGGTGAGCAGTACTTC
18	few	-	TRBV21-1	TRBJ2-5	CASSFRPLHTGIQETQYF	TGTGCCAGCAGCTTCCGTCCATTACATACAGGGATCCAAGAGACCCAGTACTTC
11	-	-	TRBV28	TRBJ1-4	CASSFFEKLFF	TGTGCCAGCAGTTTTTTTGAAAAACTGTTTTTT
15	-	TRBD1	TRBV7-9	TRBJ2-1	CASSLAGQGAHEQFF	TGTGCCAGCAGCTTAGCGGGACAGGGGGCCCATGAGCAGTTCTTC
14	-	-	TRBV19	TRBJ2-2	CASQNYLNTGELFF	TGTGCCAGTCAGAATTACCTGAACACCGGGGAGCTGTTTTTT
15	-	TRBD1	TRBV7-2	TRBJ2-1	CASSASGQDYNEQFF	TGTGCCAGCAGCGCCTCGGGACAGGACTACAATGAGCAGTTCTTC
12	few	-	TRBV6-5	TRBJ2-1	CASSPPGYEQFF	TGTGCCAGCAGCCCCCCGGGCTATGAGCAGTTCTTC
14	few	TRBD1	TRBV6-2/TRBV6-3	TRBJ2-4	CASSPTGTKNIQYF	TGTGCCAGCAGCCCGACAGGGACCAAAAACATTCAGTACTTC
11	-	-	TRBV20-1	TRBJ2-1	CSARVHNEQFF	TGCAGTGCTAGAGTCCACAATGAGCAGTTCTTC
13	few	-	TRBV6-5	TRBJ1-2	CASSYSTGDGYTF	TGTGCCAGCAGTTACTCCACGGGGGATGGCTACACCTTC
17	-	TRBD1	TRBV4-2	TRBJ2-5	CASSQNLGTGQQETQYF	TGTGCCAGCAGCCAAAACCTCGGGACAGGTCAACAAGAGACCCAGTACTTC
17	few	-	TRBV20-1	TRBJ2-6	CSARVWDRGLGANVLTF	TGCAGTGCTAGAGTTTGGGACCGGGGGCTGGGGGCCAACGTCCTGACTTTC
16	few	TRBD2	TRBV12-3/TRBV12-4	TRBJ2-1	CASSSSGRALYNEQFF	TGTGCCAGCAGCTCTAGCGGGAGGGCCCTTTACAATGAGCAGTTCTTC
14	few	TRBD2	TRBV28	TRBJ2-7	CASSSHSGRVGQYF	TGTGCCAGCAGTTCCCATAGCGGGAGGGTAGGGCAGTACTTC
13	few	-	TRBV10-3	TRBJ1-1	CAISESRAEEAFF	TGTGCCATCAGTGAGTCGAGGGCGGAAGAAGCTTTCTTT
13	-	-	TRBV9	TRBJ2-1	CASSVDPRNEQFF	TGTGCCAGCAGCGTGGATCCGAGAAATGAGCAGTTCTTC
15	few	-	TRBV12-3/TRBV12-4	TRBJ2-1	CASIGFRSSYNEQFF	TGTGCCAGCATCGGGTTCCGTAGCTCCTACAATGAGCAGTTCTTC
14	-	-	TRBV12-3/TRBV12-4	TRBJ1-2	CASSFKRGDYGYTF	TGTGCCAGCAGTTTTAAGAGGGGCGACTATGGCTACACCTTC
14	many	-	TRBV2	TRBJ2-1	CASSQIIQGGEQFF	TGTGCCAGCAGTCAGATCATACAGGGTGGGGAGCAGTTCTTC
15	-	-	TRBV6-2/TRBV6-3	TRBJ2-2	CASLNGAVYGGELFF	TGTGCCAGCCTAAACGGGGCGGTTTACGGCGGGGAGCTGTTTTTT
12	-	-	TRBV12-3/TRBV12-4	TRBJ2-3	CASRLVADTQYF	TGTGCCAGCAGACTAGTAGCGGATACGCAGTATTTT
17	few	-	TRBV9	TRBJ2-1	CASSVGGSPVPYNEQFF	TGTGCCAGCAGCGTAGGTGGGAGTCCCGTCCCCTACAATGAGCAGTTCTTC
18	-	TRBD2	TRBV6-2/TRBV6-3	TRBJ2-5	CASSPGTSGGQRRETQYF	TGTGCCAGCAGCCCCGGGACTAGCGGGGGCCAACGGAGAGAGACCCAGTACTTC
15	-	-	TRBV4-1	TRBJ2-1	CATSQDWGLGNEQFF	TGCGCCACCAGCCAAGACTGGGGACTGGGGAATGAGCAGTTCTTC
14	-	-	TRBV10-1	TRBJ2-2	CASRLALNTGELFF	TGCGCCAGCAGACTAGCTCTTAACACCGGGGAGCTGTTTTTT
15	-	-	TRBV5-1	TRBJ2-3	CASSPSGARTDTQYF	TGCGCCAGCAGCCCTTCTGGTGCACGGACAGATACGCAGTATTTT
12	-	-	TRBV5-1	TRBJ2-5	CASSTQQETQYF	TGCGCCAGCAGTACCCAGCAAGAGACCCAGTACTTC
18	-	TRBD1	TRBV15	TRBJ1-3	CATSRALTGAISGNTIYF	TGTGCCACCAGCAGAGCCCTGACAGGGGCGATCTCTGGAAACACCATATATTTT
16	many	TRBD2	TRBV3-1	TRBJ2-1	CASSQGRGSGGDEQFF	TGTGCCAGCAGCCAAGGGAGAGGTAGCGGGGGCGATGAGCAGTTCTTC
13	-	-	TRBV6-2/TRBV6-3	TRBJ2-5	CASRRQSPETQYF	TGTGCCAGCAGAAGACAGTCCCCGGAGACCCAGTACTTC
17	-	-	TRBV20-1	TRBJ2-1	CCARDSKAPGVLNEQFF	TGCTGTGCTAGAGATTCAAAGGCGCCGGGGGTACTCAATGAGCAGTTCTTC
12	few	-	TRBV12-3/TRBV12-4	TRBJ2-5	CATATAQETQYF	TGTGCCACTGCGACTGCTCAAGAGACCCAGTACTTC
17	-	TRBD2	TRBV5-8	TRBJ2-7	CASSLGLAGGLSYEQYF	TGTGCCAGCAGCCTAGGACTAGCGGGAGGATTATCCTACGAGCAGTACTTC
17	few	TRBD1	TRBV12-3/TRBV12-4	TRBJ2-1	CASSLDWGRGRTDEQFF	TGTGCCAGCAGTTTAGACTGGGGCAGGGGGCGCACTGATGAGCAGTTCTTC
17	few	TRBD1	TRBV2	TRBJ2-3	CASNPMTRDRSTDTQYF	TGTGCCAGCAACCCTATGACCCGGGACAGAAGCACAGATACGCAGTATTTT
16	many	-	TRBV5-1	TRBJ2-7	CASSLGAGPPSYEQYF	TGCGCCAGCAGCTTGGGAGCCGGGCCCCCCTCCTACGAGCAGTACTTC
16	-	TRBD1	TRBV7-9	TRBJ1-3	CASSSFGTGRGNTIYF	TGTGCCAGCAGCTCCTTCGGGACAGGGAGGGGAAACACCATATATTTT
15	once	-	TRBV28	TRBJ2-5	CASSPSLPYQETQYF	TGTGCCAGCAGTCCCAGCCTTCCTTACCAAGAGACCCAGTACTTC
16	-	TRBD2	TRBV20-1	TRBJ2-2	CSARNLAGGWTGELFF	TGCAGTGCTAGAAACCTAGCGGGAGGATGGACCGGGGAGCTGTTTTTT
13	-	-	TRBV20-1	TRBJ2-7	CSARVPVVGEQYF	TGCAGTGCTAGAGTCCCGGTTGTGGGGGAGCAGTACTTC
16	few	-	TRBV7-9	TRBJ2-1	CASIEGGRGSYNEQFF	TGTGCCAGCATCGAGGGGGGCAGAGGATCCTACAATGAGCAGTTCTTC